This entry features one TCR beta chain sequence. The sample is drawn from a study of early T cells in non-severe SARS-CoV-2 infection. CDR3 length: 12 amino acids. Germline CDR1 and CDR2: MNHEY and SVGEGT. V trimming: 7 bases; J trimming: 8 bases; junction bases outside the gene matches: 6. TCRdb processed the 5' RACE reads anew with MiXCR; each CDR3 protein has one entry. The sample lists roughly 66,000 distinct CDR3 sequences, approximately 8.3% occurring once. The source material was whole blood. The TCR originated in an adult who was a healthcare worker with PCR-confirmed SARS-CoV-2 infection or an uninfected control (not recorded which). The chain is built from TRBV6-2 or TRBV6-3 and TRBJ1-1, with TRBD1 matching over 8 bases. CDR3 sequence reads: CASNNRDREAFF. The CDR3, as DNA: TGTGCCAGCAACAACCGGGACAGGGAAGCTTTCTTT.